Listed here is a single T cell receptor (beta chain). Antigen: not known. This record belongs to a study of CD8+CD57+ T cells in acquired aplastic anemia. On the study more broadly: Sorted cells (CD4+ and CD8+) yielded DNA amounts that averaged about 3.1 ug.

General study points: Sharing between patients and controls was observed for twenty-nine CD8+ CDR3 sequences.

Genomic DNA served as template for TCR beta VDJ and CDR3 profiling. One entry per CDR3 protein, called by TCRdb with MiXCR from the reads. The sample records over 150,000 distinct CDR3 sequences, 65% to 75% being singletons. The CDR3 loop spans 16 amino acids. With 4 bases removed from V and 0 bases from J, the gap between germline ends came to 11 bases. Per the germline V gene, CDR1 is KGHDR and CDR2 is SFDVKD. Sequencing involved patients with CD8+CD57+ cell expansion previously shown by flow cytometry. Severe acquired aplastic anemia was present in all patients. The sample was sorted CD4+, CD8+, or CD8+CD57+ T cells (not recorded which) from PBMCs. This receptor was obtained from a human donor with aplastic anemia. The chain couples TRBV24-1 to TRBJ1-4; D possibly corresponds to TRBD1 (6 bases). The CDR3 is CATSDGGQATNEKLFF. In DNA, the CDR3 is TGTGCCACCAGTGACGGGGGACAAGCAACTAATGAAAAACTGTTTTTT.